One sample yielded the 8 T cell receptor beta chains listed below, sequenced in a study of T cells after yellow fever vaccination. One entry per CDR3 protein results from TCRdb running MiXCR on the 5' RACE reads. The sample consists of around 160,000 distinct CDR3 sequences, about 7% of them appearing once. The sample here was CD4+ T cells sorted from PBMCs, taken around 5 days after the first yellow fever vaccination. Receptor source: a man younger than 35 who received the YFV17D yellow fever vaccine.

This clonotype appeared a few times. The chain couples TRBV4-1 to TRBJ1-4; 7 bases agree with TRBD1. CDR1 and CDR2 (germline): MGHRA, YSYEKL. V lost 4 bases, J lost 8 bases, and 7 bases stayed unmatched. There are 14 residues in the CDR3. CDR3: CASSLLPRGEKLFF. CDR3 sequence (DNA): TGCGCCAGCAGCCTCTTACCCAGGGGGGAAAAACTGTTTTTT.

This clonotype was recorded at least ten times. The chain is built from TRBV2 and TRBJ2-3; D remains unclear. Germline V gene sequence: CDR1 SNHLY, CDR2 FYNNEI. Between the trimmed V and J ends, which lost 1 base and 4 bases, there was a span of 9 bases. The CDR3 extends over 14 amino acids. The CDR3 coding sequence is TGTGCCAGCAGTGAAGTCCGGGCGTCAGATACGCAGTATTTT. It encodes CASSEVRASDTQYF.

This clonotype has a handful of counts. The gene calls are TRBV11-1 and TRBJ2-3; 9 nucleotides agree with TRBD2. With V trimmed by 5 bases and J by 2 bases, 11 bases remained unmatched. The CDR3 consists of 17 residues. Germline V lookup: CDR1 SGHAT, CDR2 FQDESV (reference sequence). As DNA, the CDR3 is TGTGCCAGCAGCCTCAGACCCCTAGCGGGGCCCACAGATACGCAGTATTTT. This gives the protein CASSLRPLAGPTDTQYF.

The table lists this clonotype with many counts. The CDR3 is CSARVASGGGEQFF. CDR3 nucleotides: TGCAGTGCTAGAGTGGCTAGCGGGGGGGGTGAGCAGTTCTTC. The V call is TRBV20-1, the J call TRBJ2-1, with 12 bases lining up with TRBD2. J gave up 9 bases and V 1 base, and 4 bases lay outside the gene matches. From germline, CDR1 is DFQATT and CDR2 SNEGSKA (reference sequence). The CDR3 sequence is 14 residues long.

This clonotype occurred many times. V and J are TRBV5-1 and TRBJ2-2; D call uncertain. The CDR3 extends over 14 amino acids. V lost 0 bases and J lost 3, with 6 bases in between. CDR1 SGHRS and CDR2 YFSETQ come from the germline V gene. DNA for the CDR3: TGCGCCAGCAGCTTGGAGGCCGACACCGGGGAGCTGTTTTTT. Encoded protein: CASSLEADTGELFF.

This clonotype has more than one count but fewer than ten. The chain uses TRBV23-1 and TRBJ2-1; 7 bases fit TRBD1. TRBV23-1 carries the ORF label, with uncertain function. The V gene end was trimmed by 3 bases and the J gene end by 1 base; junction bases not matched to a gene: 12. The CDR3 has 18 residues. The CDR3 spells CASSHPGQREGSYNEQFF. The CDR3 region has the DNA TGCGCCAGCAGTCACCCGGGACAGCGAGAAGGGTCCTACAATGAGCAGTTCTTC.

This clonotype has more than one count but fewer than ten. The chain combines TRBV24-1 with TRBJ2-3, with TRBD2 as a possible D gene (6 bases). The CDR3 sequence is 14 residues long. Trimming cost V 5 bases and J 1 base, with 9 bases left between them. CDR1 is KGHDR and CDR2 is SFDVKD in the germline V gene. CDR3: CATSVSGGTDTQYF. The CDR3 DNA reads TGTGCCACCAGTGTGTCGGGGGGCACAGATACGCAGTATTTT.

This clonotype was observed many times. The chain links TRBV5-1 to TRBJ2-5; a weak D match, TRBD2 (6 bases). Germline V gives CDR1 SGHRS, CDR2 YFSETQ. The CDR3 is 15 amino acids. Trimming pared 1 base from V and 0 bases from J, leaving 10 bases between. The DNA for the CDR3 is TGCGCCAGCAGCTTGTCGGGAGCCTACCAAGAGACCCAGTACTTC. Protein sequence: CASSLSGAYQETQYF.